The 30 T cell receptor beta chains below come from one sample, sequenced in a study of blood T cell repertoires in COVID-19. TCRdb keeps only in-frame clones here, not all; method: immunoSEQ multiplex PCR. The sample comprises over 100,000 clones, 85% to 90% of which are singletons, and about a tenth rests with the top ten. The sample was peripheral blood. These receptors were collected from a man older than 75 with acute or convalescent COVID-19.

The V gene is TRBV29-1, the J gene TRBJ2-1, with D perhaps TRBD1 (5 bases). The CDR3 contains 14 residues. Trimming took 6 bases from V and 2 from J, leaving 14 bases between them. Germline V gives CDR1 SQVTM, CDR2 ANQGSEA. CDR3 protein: CSVSQGAPYNEQFF. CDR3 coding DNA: TGCAGCGTGAGCCAAGGGGCTCCCTACAATGAGCAGTTCTTC.

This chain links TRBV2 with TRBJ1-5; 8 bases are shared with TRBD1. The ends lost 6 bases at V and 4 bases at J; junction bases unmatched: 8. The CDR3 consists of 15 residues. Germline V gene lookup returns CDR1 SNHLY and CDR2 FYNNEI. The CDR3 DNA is TGTGCCAGCAGCTACGGGACAGGAAAAAATCAGCCCCAGCATTTT. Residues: CASSYGTGKNQPQHF.

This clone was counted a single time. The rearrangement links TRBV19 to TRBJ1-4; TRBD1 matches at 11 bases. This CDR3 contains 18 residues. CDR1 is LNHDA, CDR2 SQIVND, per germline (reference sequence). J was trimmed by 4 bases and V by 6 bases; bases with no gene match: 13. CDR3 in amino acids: CASRAGQGARGDNEKLFF. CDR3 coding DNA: TGTGCCAGTAGGGCCGGACAGGGGGCCCGGGGGGATAATGAAAAACTGTTTTTT.

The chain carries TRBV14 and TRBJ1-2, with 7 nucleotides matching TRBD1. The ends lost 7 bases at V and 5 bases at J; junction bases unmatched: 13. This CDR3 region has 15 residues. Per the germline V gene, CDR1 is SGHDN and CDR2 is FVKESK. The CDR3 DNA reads TGTGCCAGCAACTCAGGAGGGGGCCCGGGGTATGGCTACACCTTC. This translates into CASNSGGGPGYGYTF.

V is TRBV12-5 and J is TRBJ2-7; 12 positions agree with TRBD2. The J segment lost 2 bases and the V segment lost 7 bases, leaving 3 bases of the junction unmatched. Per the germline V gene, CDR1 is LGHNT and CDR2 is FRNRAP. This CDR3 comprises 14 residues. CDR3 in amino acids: CASALAGGTYEQYF. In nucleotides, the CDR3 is TGTGCTAGTGCCCTAGCGGGGGGGACCTACGAGCAGTACTTC. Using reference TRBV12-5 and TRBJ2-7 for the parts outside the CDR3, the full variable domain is DARVTQTPRHKVTEMGQEVTMRCQPILGHNTVFWYRQTMMQGLELLAYFRNRAPLDDSGMPKDRFSAEMPDATLATLKIQPSEPRDSAVYFCASALAGGTYEQYFGPGTRLTVT.

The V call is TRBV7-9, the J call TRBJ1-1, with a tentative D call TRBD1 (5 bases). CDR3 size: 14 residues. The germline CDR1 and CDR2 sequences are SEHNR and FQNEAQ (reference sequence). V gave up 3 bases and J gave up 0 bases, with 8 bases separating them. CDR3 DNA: TGTGCCAGCAGCTTGGGGGGAATGAACACTGAAGCTTTCTTT. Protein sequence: CASSLGGMNTEAFF.

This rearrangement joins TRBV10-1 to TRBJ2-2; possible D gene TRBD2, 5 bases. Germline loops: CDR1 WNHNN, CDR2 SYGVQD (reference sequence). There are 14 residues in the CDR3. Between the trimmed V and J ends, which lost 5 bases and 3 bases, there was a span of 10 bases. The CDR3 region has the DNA TGCGCCAGCAGTCAGCGGTATGACACCGGGGAGCTGTTTTTT. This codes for CASSQRYDTGELFF.

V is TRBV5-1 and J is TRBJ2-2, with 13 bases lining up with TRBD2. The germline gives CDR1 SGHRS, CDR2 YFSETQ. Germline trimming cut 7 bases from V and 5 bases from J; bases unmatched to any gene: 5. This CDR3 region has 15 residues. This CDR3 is CASETSGRGTGELFF. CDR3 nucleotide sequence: TGCGCCAGCGAAACTAGCGGGAGGGGAACCGGGGAGCTGTTTTTT.

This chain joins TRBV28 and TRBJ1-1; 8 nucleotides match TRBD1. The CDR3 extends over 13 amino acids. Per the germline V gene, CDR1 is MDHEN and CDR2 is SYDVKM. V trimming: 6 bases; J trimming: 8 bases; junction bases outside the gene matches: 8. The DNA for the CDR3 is TGTGCCAGCAGGTCCGGACAGGGTGGCGAAGCTTTCTTT. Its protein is CASRSGQGGEAFF.

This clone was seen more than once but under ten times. CDR3 coding DNA: TGTGCCAGCAGCGTAGGACTAGCGGAGGGACGGTTCTTC. This encodes CASSVGLAEGRFF. This chain joins TRBV9 and TRBJ2-1; 9 bases match TRBD2. With 0 bases clipped from V and 15 bases from J, the junction kept 7 bases outside the gene matches. Germline values: CDR1 SGDLS, CDR2 YYNGEE. This CDR3 has 13 amino acids. Supplemented by reference TRBV9 and TRBJ2-1, the full variable domain reads DSGVTQTPKHLITATGQRVTLRCSPRSGDLSVYWYQQSLDQGLQFLIQYYNGEERAKGNILERFSAQQFPDLHSELNLSSLELGDSALYFCASSVGLAEGRFFGPGTRLTVL.

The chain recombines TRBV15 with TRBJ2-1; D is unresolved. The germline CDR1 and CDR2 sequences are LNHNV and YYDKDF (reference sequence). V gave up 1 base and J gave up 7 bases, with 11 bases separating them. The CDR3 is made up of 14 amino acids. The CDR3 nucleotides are TGTGCCACCAGCAGAGGGCTGGTTTCGAATGAGCAGTTCTTC. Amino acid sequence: CATSRGLVSNEQFF. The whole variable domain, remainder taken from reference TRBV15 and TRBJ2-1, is DAMVIQNPRYQVTQFGKPVTLSCSQTLNHNVMYWYQQKSSQAPKLLFHYYDKDFNNEADTPDNFQSRRPNTSFCFLDIRSPGLGDTAMYLCATSRGLVSNEQFFGPGTRLTVL.

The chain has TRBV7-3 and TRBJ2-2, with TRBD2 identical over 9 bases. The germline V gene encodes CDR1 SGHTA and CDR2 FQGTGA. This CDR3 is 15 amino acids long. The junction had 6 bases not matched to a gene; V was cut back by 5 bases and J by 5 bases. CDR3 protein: CASSPAGGLTGELFF. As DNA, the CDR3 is TGTGCCAGCAGCCCAGCGGGGGGTCTTACCGGGGAGCTGTTTTTT.

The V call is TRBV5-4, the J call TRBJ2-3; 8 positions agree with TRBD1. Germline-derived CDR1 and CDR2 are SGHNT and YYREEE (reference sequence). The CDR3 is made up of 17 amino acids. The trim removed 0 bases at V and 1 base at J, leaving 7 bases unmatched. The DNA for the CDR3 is TGTGCCAGCAGCTTGGGCCTTACAGGGGGACGCACAGATACGCAGTATTTT. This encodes CASSLGLTGGRTDTQYF.

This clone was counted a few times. The CDR3 loop is CASSLVGGELFF. The CDR3 coding sequence is TGTGCCAGCAGCTTAGTCGGCGGGGAGCTGTTTTTT. J is TRBJ2-2 and V is TRBV11-2; D is unclear. The CDR3 sequence is 12 residues long. The V gene lost 1 base and the J gene lost 7 bases, with 4 bases spanning the gap. CDR1 is SGHAT, CDR2 FQNNGV, per germline.

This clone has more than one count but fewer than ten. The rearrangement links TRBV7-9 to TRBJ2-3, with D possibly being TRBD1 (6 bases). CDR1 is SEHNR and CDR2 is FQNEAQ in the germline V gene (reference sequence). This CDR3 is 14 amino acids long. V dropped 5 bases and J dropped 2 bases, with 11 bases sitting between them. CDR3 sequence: CASSRDTSTDTQYF. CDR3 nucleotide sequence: TGTGCCAGCAGCCGGGACACATCCACAGATACGCAGTATTTT.

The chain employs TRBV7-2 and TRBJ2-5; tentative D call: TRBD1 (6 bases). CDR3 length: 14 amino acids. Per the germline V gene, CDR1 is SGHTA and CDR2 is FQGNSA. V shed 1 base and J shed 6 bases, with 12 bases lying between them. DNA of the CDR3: TGTGCCAGCAGCTTAGTCGGACAGATAAAGACCCAGTACTTC. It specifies CASSLVGQIKTQYF.

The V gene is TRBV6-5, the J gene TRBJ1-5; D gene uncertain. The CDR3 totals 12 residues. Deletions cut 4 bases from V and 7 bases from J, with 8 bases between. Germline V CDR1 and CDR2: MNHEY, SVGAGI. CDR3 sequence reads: CASSLRGQPQHF. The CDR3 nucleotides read TGTGCCAGCAGTTTACGAGGGCAGCCCCAGCATTTT.

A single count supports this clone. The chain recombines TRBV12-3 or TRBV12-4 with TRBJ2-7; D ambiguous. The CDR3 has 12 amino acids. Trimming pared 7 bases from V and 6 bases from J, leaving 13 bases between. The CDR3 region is CASKVSRGEQYF. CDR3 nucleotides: TGTGCCAGCAAGGTTTCCCGAGGCGAGCAGTACTTC.

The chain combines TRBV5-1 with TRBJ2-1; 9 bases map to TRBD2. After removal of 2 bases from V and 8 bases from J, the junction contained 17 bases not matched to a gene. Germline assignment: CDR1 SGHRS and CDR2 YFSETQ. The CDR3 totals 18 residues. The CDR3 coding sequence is TGCGCCAGCAGCTTTGGTCTTGTCGCGGGAGGGCGATCGGATGAGCAGTTCTTC. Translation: CASSFGLVAGGRSDEQFF.

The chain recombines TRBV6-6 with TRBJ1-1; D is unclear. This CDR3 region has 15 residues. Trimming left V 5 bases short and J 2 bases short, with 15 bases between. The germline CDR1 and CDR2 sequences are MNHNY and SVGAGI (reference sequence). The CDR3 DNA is TGTGCCAGCAGTGGGCATATGACGGGAAACACTGAAGCTTTCTTT. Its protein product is CASSGHMTGNTEAFF.

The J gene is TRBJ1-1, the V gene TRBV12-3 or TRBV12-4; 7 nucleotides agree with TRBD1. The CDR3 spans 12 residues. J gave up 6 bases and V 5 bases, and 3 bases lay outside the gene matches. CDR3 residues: CASSPQGSEAFF. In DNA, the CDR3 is TGTGCCAGCAGTCCACAGGGGTCTGAAGCTTTCTTT.

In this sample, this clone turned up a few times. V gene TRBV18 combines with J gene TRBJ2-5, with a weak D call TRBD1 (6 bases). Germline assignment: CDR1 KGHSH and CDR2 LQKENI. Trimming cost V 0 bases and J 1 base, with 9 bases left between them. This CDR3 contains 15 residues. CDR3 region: CASSPPQGFQETQYF. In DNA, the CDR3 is TGTGCCAGCTCACCACCACAGGGTTTCCAAGAGACCCAGTACTTC.

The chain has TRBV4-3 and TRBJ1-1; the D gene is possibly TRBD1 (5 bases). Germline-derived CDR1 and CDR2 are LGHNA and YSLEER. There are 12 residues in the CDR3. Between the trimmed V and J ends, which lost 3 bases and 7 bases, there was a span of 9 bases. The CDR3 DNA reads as TGCGCCAGCAGCCATAATCAGGGTGAAGCTTTCTTT. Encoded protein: CASSHNQGEAFF.

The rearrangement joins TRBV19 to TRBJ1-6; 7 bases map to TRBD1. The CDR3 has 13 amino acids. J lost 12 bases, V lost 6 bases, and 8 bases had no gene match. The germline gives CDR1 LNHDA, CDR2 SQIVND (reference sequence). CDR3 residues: CASSPEGALPLHF. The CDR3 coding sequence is TGTGCCAGTAGCCCCGAGGGGGCCTTACCCCTCCACTTT.

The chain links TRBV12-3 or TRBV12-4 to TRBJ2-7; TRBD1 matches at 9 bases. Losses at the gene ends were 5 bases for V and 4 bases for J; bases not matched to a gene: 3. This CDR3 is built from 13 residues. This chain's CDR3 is CASSRQGGYEQYF. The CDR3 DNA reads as TGTGCCAGCAGTAGACAGGGGGGATACGAGCAGTACTTC.

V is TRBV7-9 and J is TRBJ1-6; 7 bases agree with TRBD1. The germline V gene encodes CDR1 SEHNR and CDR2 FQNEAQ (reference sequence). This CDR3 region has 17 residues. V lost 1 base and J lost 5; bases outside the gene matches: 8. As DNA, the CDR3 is TGTGCCAGCAGCTTAGAACGGTGGCAGGGGGATAATTCACCCCTCCACTTT. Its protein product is CASSLERWQGDNSPLHF.

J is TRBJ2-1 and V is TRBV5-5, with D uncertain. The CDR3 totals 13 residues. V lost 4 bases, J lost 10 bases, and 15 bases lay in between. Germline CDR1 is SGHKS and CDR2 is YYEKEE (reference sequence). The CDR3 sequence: CASSLTSSGEQFF. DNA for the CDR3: TGTGCCAGCAGCCTGACCTCGTCAGGCGAGCAGTTCTTC.

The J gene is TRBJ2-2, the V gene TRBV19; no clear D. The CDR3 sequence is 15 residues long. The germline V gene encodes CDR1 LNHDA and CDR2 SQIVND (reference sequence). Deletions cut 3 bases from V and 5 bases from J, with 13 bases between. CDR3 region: CASSIEQLSTGELFF. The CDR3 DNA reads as TGTGCCAGTAGTATCGAACAGTTAAGTACCGGGGAGCTGTTTTTT.

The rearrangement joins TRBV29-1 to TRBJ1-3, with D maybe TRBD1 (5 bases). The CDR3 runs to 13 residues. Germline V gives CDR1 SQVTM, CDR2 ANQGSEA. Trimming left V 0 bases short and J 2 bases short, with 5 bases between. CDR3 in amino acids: CSVEEGPGNTIYF. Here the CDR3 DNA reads TGCAGCGTTGAAGAGGGGCCTGGAAACACCATATATTTT. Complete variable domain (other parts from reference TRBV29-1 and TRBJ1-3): SAVISQKPSRDICQRGTSLTIQCQVDSQVTMMFWYRQQPGQSLTLIATANQGSEATYESGFVIDKFPISRPNLTFSTLTVSNMSPEDSSIYLCSVEEGPGNTIYFGEGSWLTVV.

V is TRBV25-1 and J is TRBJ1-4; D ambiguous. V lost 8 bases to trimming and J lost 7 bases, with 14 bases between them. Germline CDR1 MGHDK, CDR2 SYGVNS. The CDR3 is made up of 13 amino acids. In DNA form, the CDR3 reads TGTGCCAGCCGCCCCACTGATTTTGAAAAACTGTTTTTT. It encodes CASRPTDFEKLFF. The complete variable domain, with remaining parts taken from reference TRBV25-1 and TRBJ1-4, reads EADIYQTPRYLVIGTGKKITLECSQTMGHDKMYWYQQDPGMELHLIHYSYGVNSTEKGDLSSESTVSRIRTEHFPLTLESARPSHTSQYLCASRPTDFEKLFFGSGTQLSVL.